Shown below are 10 T cell receptor beta chains from a single sample sequenced in a study of T cells in Graves' hyperthyroidism and ophthalmopathy. Using RNA transcripts as the source, TCR beta CDR3 regions were amplified. Primed by the HTBI set, a first-round RT-PCR was run on the TCR CDR3. Each CDR3 protein is one row after TCRdb ran MiXCR on the multiplex PCR reads. This table holds approximately 570,000 distinct CDR3 sequences, about 20% found once. The specimen was blood. Receptors originate from a man aged 40-55 years with Graves' ophthalmopathy.

This clonotype was seen a handful of times. The chain joins TRBV9 to TRBJ1-4; possibly TRBD1 for D (5 bases). Between the trimmed V and J ends, which lost 0 bases and 6 bases, there was a span of 18 bases. Germline CDR1 is SGDLS and CDR2 is YYNGEE. There are 17 residues in the CDR3. The CDR3 DNA reads TGTGCCAGCAGCGTAGCGCCTGCAGGGTATGGAGATGAAAAACTGTTTTTT. This gives the protein CASSVAPAGYGDEKLFF. The full variable domain, its missing parts supplied by reference TRBV9 and TRBJ1-4, is DSGVTQTPKHLITATGQRVTLRCSPRSGDLSVYWYQQSLDQGLQFLIQYYNGEERAKGNILERFSAQQFPDLHSELNLSSLELGDSALYFCASSVAPAGYGDEKLFFGSGTQLSVL.

This clonotype was seen at least ten times. CDR3 bases: TGTGCCAGCAGTGATGGGTCAGGTTCACTCTACACCTTC. Translating gives CASSDGSGSLYTF. This chain uses TRBV2 with TRBJ1-2; D gene unclear. Trimming stripped 3 bases from V and 10 bases from J, with 15 bases between. The CDR3 covers 13 residues. From germline, CDR1 is SNHLY and CDR2 FYNNEI. The entire variable domain, with the rest obtained from reference TRBV2 and TRBJ1-2, is as follows: EPEVTQTPSHQVTQMGQEVILRCVPISNHLYFYWYRQILGQKVEFLVSFYNNEISEKSEIFDDQFSVERPDGSNFTLKIRSTKLEDSAMYFCASSDGSGSLYTFGSGTRLTVV.

This clonotype has just a few counts. The rearrangement links TRBV6-5 to TRBJ1-5; D remains unclear. Trimming left V 0 bases short and J 0 bases short, with 9 bases between. Germline values: CDR1 MNHEY, CDR2 SVGAGI. The CDR3 is 16 amino acids. CDR3 residues: CASSYSSQYSNQPQHF. The CDR3 DNA reads TGTGCCAGCAGTTACTCGTCTCAGTATAGCAATCAGCCCCAGCATTTT.

The CDR3 DNA follows: TGTGCCAGCAGCCAGTACGCAGGAACCCACTACGAGCAGTACTTC. It is translated as CASSQYAGTHYEQYF. J is TRBJ2-7 and V is TRBV7-3; no firm D call. This CDR3 is built from 15 residues. From germline, CDR1 is SGHTA and CDR2 FQGTGA. Trimming shortened V by 5 bases and J by 3 bases, and 17 bases separated the two germline ends.

The table lists this clonotype with many counts. This chain uses TRBV5-1 with TRBJ1-1; D not resolved. The CDR3 runs 13 residues. Germline V CDR1 and CDR2: SGHRS, YFSETQ. V was shortened by 0 bases and J by 4 bases, with 7 bases between the two germline ends. CDR3 loop: CASSLVEGTEAFF. In DNA, the CDR3 is TGCGCCAGCAGCTTGGTGGAGGGCACTGAAGCTTTCTTT.

This clonotype was counted a few times. The chain couples TRBV20-1 to TRBJ2-1; possible D gene TRBD2, 5 bases. V lost 7 bases, J lost 6 bases, and 10 bases lay in between. This CDR3 comprises 11 residues. Per the germline V gene, CDR1 is DFQATT and CDR2 is SNEGSKA (reference sequence). The CDR3 nucleotides read TGCAGTGTAAGTGGAGGCAATGAGCAGTTCTTC. This sequence encodes CSVSGGNEQFF.

This clonotype appeared many times. The chain employs TRBV5-1 and TRBJ2-7, with TRBD2 matching over 10 bases. The CDR3 runs 15 residues. After removal of 4 bases from V and 0 bases from J, the junction contained 4 bases not matched to a gene. Germline V gene sequence: CDR1 SGHRS, CDR2 YFSETQ. In DNA, the CDR3 is TGCGCCAGCAGCCGTACTAGCGGGACCTCCTACGAGCAGTACTTC. Translated, it gives CASSRTSGTSYEQYF.

The chain couples TRBV15 to TRBJ2-5; possibly TRBD1 or TRBD2 for D (5 bases each). Trimming stripped 3 bases from V and 3 bases from J, with 17 bases between. The germline CDR1 and CDR2 sequences are LNHNV and YYDKDF (reference sequence). The CDR3 has 16 residues. CDR3 residues: CATSSVLGRGEETQYF. The CDR3 DNA reads as TGTGCCACCAGCAGTGTACTAGGAAGAGGGGAAGAGACCCAGTACTTC.

The chain is built from TRBV6-1 and TRBJ2-7, with D hard to call. The CDR3 totals 14 residues. The germline gives CDR1 MNHNS, CDR2 SASEGT. Trimming stripped 2 bases from V and 2 bases from J, with 10 bases between. CDR3 sequence (DNA): TGTGCCAGCAGTGAATTAAGAGTCACCTACGAGCAGTACTTC. This encodes CASSELRVTYEQYF.

This clonotype has at least ten counts. This chain uses TRBV6-2 or TRBV6-3 with TRBJ2-7; the D is unclear. The CDR3 spans 14 residues. Germline CDR1 is MNHEY and CDR2 is SVGEGT. V was clipped by 10 bases and J by 3 bases, with 19 bases between them. The CDR3 sequence is CATTLSDEYYEQYF. CDR3 in DNA: TGTGCCACCACACTGTCAGATGAATACTACGAGCAGTACTTC.